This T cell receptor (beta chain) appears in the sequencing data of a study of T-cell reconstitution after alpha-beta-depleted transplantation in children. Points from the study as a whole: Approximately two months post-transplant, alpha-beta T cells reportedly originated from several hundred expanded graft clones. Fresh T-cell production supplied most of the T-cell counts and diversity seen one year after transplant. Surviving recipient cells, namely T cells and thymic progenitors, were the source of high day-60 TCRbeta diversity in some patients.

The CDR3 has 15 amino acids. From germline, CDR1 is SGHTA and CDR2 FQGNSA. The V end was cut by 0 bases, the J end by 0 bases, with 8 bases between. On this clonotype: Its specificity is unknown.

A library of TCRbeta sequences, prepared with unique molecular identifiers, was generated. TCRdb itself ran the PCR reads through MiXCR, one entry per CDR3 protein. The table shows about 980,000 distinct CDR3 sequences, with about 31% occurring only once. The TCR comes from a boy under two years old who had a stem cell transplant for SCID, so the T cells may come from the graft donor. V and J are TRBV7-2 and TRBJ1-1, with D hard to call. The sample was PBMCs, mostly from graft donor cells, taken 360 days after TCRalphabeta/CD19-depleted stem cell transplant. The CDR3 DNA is TGTGCCAGCAGCTTAGCACCGGGGATGAACACTGAAGCTTTCTTT. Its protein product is CASSLAPGMNTEAFF.